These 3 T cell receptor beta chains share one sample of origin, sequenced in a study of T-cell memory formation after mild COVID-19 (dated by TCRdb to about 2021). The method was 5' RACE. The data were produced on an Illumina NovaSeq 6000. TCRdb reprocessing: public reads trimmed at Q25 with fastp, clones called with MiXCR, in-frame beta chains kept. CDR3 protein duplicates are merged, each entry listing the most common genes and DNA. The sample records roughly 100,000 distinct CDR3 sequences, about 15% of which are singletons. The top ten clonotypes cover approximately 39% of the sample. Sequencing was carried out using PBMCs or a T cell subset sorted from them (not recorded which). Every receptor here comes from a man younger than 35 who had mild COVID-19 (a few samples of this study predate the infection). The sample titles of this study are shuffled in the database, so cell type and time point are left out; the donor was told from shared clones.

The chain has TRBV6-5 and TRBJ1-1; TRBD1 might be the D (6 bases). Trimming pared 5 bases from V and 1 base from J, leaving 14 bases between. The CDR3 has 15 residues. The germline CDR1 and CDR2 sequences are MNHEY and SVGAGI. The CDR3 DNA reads TGTGCCAGCAGTCCTTTACAGGGTAGGAACACTGAAGCTTTCTTT. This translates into CASSPLQGRNTEAFF.

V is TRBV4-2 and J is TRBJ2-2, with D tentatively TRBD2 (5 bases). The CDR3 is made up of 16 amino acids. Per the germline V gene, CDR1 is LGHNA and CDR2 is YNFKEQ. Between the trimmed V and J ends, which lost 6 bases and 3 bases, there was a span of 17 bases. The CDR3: CASSPYAGRDTGELFF. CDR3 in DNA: TGTGCCAGCAGTCCATACGCGGGTAGGGACACCGGGGAGCTGTTTTTT.

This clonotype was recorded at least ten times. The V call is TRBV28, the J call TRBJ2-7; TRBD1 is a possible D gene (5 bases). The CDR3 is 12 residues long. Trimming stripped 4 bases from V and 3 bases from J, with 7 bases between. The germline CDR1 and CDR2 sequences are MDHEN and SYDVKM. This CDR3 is CASSSDSYEQYV. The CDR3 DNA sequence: TGTGCCAGCAGTTCAGACAGCTACGAGCAGTACGTC.